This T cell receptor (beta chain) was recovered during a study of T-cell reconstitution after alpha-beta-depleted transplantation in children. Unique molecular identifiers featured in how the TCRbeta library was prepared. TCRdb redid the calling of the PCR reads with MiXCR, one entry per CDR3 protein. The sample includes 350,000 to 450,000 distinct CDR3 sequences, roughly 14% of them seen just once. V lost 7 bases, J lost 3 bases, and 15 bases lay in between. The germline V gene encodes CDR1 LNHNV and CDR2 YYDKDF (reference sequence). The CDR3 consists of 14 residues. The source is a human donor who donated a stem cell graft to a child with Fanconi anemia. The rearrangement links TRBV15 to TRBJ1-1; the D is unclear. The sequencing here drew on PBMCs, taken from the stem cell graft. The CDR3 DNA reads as TGTGCCACCAAGGCTCAGGTCCCCGACACTGAAGCTTTCTTT. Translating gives CATKAQVPDTEAFF.